A single sample is the source of the 11 T cell receptor beta chains below, sequenced in a study of T cell responses to AZD1222 COVID-19 vaccine. TCRdb's table, derived via immunoSEQ multiplex PCR, lists solely in-frame clones and lacks some. The sample yields over 110,000 clones, around nine tenths seen once. The input for sequencing was peripheral blood, taken 28 days after the second AZD1222 dose. These receptors all stem from an adult who received the AZD1222 COVID-19 vaccine.

J is TRBJ2-1 and V is TRBV5-1; 7 bases line up with TRBD1. CDR1 SGHRS and CDR2 YFSETQ come from the germline V gene. The CDR3 is 15 residues long. The V and J ends lost 2 bases and 5 bases, in that order; junction bases with no gene match: 7. The CDR3 spells CASSLQGKSNNEQFF. CDR3 nucleotide sequence: TGCGCCAGCAGCTTACAGGGGAAGAGTAACAATGAGCAGTTCTTC.

This chain links TRBV7-8 with TRBJ2-4, with TRBD1 identical over 7 bases. The trim removed 0 bases at V and 6 bases at J, leaving 2 bases unmatched. The CDR3 contains 14 residues. The germline V gene has CDR1 SGHVS and CDR2 FQNEAQ. The CDR3 loop is CASSLARQGNIQYF. CDR3 nucleotides: TGTGCCAGCAGCTTAGCTCGACAGGGAAACATTCAGTACTTC.

The genes are TRBV5-4 and TRBJ1-1, with no clear D. Per the germline V gene, CDR1 is SGHNT and CDR2 is YYREEE (reference sequence). The CDR3 sequence is 13 residues long. Trimming left V 2 bases short and J 1 base short, with 6 bases between. CDR3 in DNA: TGTGCCAGCAGCTTCAAACAGAACACTGAAGCTTTCTTT. Protein product: CASSFKQNTEAFF. Looking up the rest from reference TRBV5-4 and TRBJ1-1 gives the full variable domain: ETGVTQSPTHLIKTRGQQVTLRCSSQSGHNTVSWYQQALGQGPQFIFQYYREEENGRGNFPPRFSGLQFPNYSSELNVNALELDDSALYLCASSFKQNTEAFFGQGTRLTVV.

This chain uses TRBV5-4 with TRBJ2-7, with 8 bases aligning to TRBD2. The CDR3 runs to 15 residues. The germline CDR1 and CDR2 sequences are SGHNT and YYREEE (reference sequence). The ends lost 4 bases at V and 3 bases at J; junction bases unmatched: 9. The CDR3 nucleotides are TGTGCCAGCAGCCCCGGGGCGGGAGGCCTCTACGAGCAGTACTTC. Its translation is CASSPGAGGLYEQYF.

In this sample, this clone turned up a few times. The V gene is TRBV5-1, the J gene TRBJ2-7; 11 nucleotides align to TRBD2. Germline V lookup: CDR1 SGHRS, CDR2 YFSETQ. J lost 5 bases, V lost 2 bases, and 3 bases had no gene match. The CDR3 contains 14 residues. The CDR3 reads CASSFSGRADEQYF. CDR3 nucleotide sequence: TGCGCCAGCAGCTTTAGCGGGAGGGCTGACGAGCAGTACTTC.

The rearrangement links TRBV9 to TRBJ2-3, with a tentative D call TRBD2 (5 bases). The CDR3 totals 12 residues. Germline CDR1 reads SGDLS; CDR2 reads YYNGEE. V gave up 4 bases and J gave up 11 bases, with 14 bases separating them. The CDR3 DNA reads TGTGCCAGCAGCACCGGAGAGCGGATGCAGTATTTT. Encoded protein: CASSTGERMQYF.

CDR3 sequence reads: CASSQVAATRQPQHF. As DNA, the CDR3 is TGTGCCAGCAGCCAAGTCGCGGCCACTCGGCAGCCCCAGCATTTT. V and J are TRBV3-1 (or the pseudogene TRBV3-2) and TRBJ1-5; D is ambiguous. Per the germline V gene, CDR1 is LGHDT and CDR2 is YNNKEL (reference sequence). Trimming removed 1 base at V and 7 bases at J, with 14 bases between. This CDR3 region has 15 residues.

The chain joins TRBV4-3 to TRBJ2-1, with D tentatively TRBD1 or TRBD2 (6 bases each). The CDR3 loop spans 18 amino acids. V shed 3 bases and J shed 0 bases, with 18 bases lying between them. Germline V CDR1 and CDR2: LGHNA, YSLEER. The DNA for the CDR3 is TGCGCCAGCAGCCACCCAATAGGGAGGACAGTCTCCTACAATGAGCAGTTCTTC. As protein: CASSHPIGRTVSYNEQFF.

V gene TRBV4-2 combines with J gene TRBJ2-5; 14 nucleotides line up with TRBD2. The CDR3 is 15 residues long. The V gene's germline CDR1 is LGHNA and CDR2 YNFKEQ. J gave up 3 bases and V 4 bases, and 1 base lay outside the gene matches. The CDR3 DNA reads TGTGCCAGCAGCCGGGGACTAGCGGGAGAAGAGACCCAGTACTTC. Amino acid sequence: CASSRGLAGEETQYF.

The J gene is TRBJ2-1, the V gene TRBV2, with a weak D call TRBD1 (6 bases). This CDR3 has 17 residues. CDR1 and CDR2 (germline): SNHLY, FYNNEI. V dropped 1 base and J dropped 7 bases, with 20 bases sitting between them. The DNA for the CDR3 is TGTGCCAGCAGTGAAGGGGCGTGGGGGACAAATTCTAATGAGCAGTTCTTC. Translation gives CASSEGAWGTNSNEQFF.

The chain has TRBV6-5 and TRBJ1-4; a possible D gene is TRBD1 (5 bases). Trimming took 0 bases from V and 3 from J, leaving 8 bases between them. The CDR3 is made up of 15 amino acids. CDR1 is MNHEY, CDR2 SVGAGI, per germline. In DNA, the CDR3 is TGTGCCAGCAGTTACTCGCGGGGGTCTAATGAAAAACTGTTTTTT. Its protein product is CASSYSRGSNEKLFF.